This T cell receptor (beta chain) appears in the sequencing data of a study of T-cell reconstitution after alpha-beta-depleted transplantation in children. V was clipped by 4 bases and J by 3 bases, with 14 bases between them. Germline V gene data show CDR1 as SGHRS and CDR2 as YFSETQ. There are 15 residues in the CDR3. Preparing the TCRbeta library involved the use of unique molecular identifiers. MiXCR was run by TCRdb on the PCR reads, yielding one entry per CDR3 protein. The table lists almost 500,000 distinct CDR3 sequences, 9.5% to 15% of them singletons. This clonotype was counted ten times or more.

The sequenced sample was PBMCs from the stem cell graft donor, obtained from the stem cell graft. The rearrangement uses TRBV5-1 and TRBJ1-3; D might be TRBD1 (5 bases). This receptor was taken from a human donor who donated a stem cell graft to a child with combined immunodeficiency. The DNA of the CDR3 is TGCGCCAGCAGCCCGACTCAGGGCCATGGAAACACCATATATTTT. This gives the protein CASSPTQGHGNTIYF.